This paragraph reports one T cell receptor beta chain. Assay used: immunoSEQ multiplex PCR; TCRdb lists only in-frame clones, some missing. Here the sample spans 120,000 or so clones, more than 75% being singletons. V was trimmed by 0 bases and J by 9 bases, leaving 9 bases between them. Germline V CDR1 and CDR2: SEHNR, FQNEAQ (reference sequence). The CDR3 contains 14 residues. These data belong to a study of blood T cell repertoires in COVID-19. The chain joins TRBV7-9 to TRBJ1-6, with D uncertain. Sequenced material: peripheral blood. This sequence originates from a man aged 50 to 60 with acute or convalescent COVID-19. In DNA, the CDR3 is TGTGCCAGCAGCTTAGCGGGAGGGCGTTCACCCCTCCACTTT. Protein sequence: CASSLAGGRSPLHF.